These 29 T cell receptor beta chains were sequenced from one sample in a study of regulatory T cells in long-lasting Graves disease. Time point specified: newly diagnosed GD, antithyroid drugs for less than 3 months. With RNA extracted from PBMCs as input, the TCR library was made. CDR3-region Arm-PCR and iRepertoire HTBI primers produced the TCR beta libraries. TCRdb recomputed calls from the multiplex PCR reads with MiXCR, one row per CDR3 protein. This sample has about 220,000 distinct CDR3 sequences, with about 19% found just once. The same sample was also used in a study of T cells in Graves' hyperthyroidism and ophthalmopathy.

The specimen comprised peripheral blood mononuclear cells (PBMCs), sampled at new diagnosis, from a patient treated with antithyroid drugs. Every receptor here comes from a woman aged 30 to 39 with Graves disease.

Ten or more counts support this clonotype. The chain combines TRBV9 with TRBJ2-3; D may match TRBD1 or TRBD2 (5 bases each). The V end lost 1 base, the J end lost 3 bases, and 15 bases lay between the germline ends. Per the germline V gene, CDR1 is SGDLS and CDR2 is YYNGEE. CDR3 length: 16 amino acids. CDR3 protein: CASSVMGDVGTDTQYF. The CDR3 bases are TGTGCCAGCAGCGTAATGGGGGACGTTGGAACAGATACGCAGTATTTT.

J is TRBJ1-2 and V is TRBV2; 7 positions agree with TRBD1. The germline V gene has CDR1 SNHLY and CDR2 FYNNEI. The V and J ends lost 5 bases and 4 bases, in that order; junction bases with no gene match: 7. This CDR3 spans 14 amino acids. Here the CDR3 DNA reads TGTGCCAGCAGTAGGAGGGGGCAGGTCTATGGCTACACCTTC. It codes for CASSRRGQVYGYTF.

This clonotype has ten or more counts. This rearrangement joins TRBV5-1 to TRBJ2-1; D is uncertain. V gave up 0 bases and J gave up 2 bases, with 12 bases separating them. CDR3 length: 16 amino acids. Germline loops: CDR1 SGHRS, CDR2 YFSETQ. CDR3 nucleotide sequence: TGCGCCAGCAGCTTGGGGAACGGGCCAACCTACAATGAGCAGTTCTTC. Translation gives CASSLGNGPTYNEQFF.

There are many counts of this clonotype. The chain combines TRBV11-2 with TRBJ2-2, with 10 nucleotides matching TRBD2. V lost 2 bases and J lost 1; bases outside the gene matches: 1. CDR1 is SGHAT, CDR2 FQNNGV, per germline. The CDR3 runs 16 residues. The CDR3 protein is CASSLTSGMNTGELFF. The DNA of the CDR3 is TGTGCCAGCAGCTTAACTAGCGGGATGAACACCGGGGAGCTGTTTTTT. Variable domain in full (rest from reference TRBV11-2 and TRBJ2-2): EAGVAQSPRYKIIEKRQSVAFWCNPISGHATLYWYQQILGQGPKLLIQFQNNGVVDDSQLPKDRFSAERLKGVDSTLKIQPAKLEDSAVYLCASSLTSGMNTGELFFGEGSRLTVL.

This clonotype was seen ten or more times. V usage is TRBV20-1 and J usage is TRBJ2-5; 8 nucleotides match TRBD1. CDR1 DFQATT and CDR2 SNEGSKA come from the germline V gene (reference sequence). V shed 6 bases and J 4 bases; nucleotides not matched to a gene: 10. This CDR3 spans 14 amino acids. In DNA, the CDR3 is TGCAGTGCGCGCAAGCCAGGGGGCATAGAGACCCAGTACTTC. Protein product: CSARKPGGIETQYF.

The V call is TRBV7-9, the J call TRBJ2-1; 12 bases fit TRBD2. The CDR3 is made up of 16 amino acids. J was trimmed by 2 bases and V by 3 bases; bases with no gene match: 2. CDR1 is SEHNR and CDR2 is FQNEAQ in the germline V gene (reference sequence). The DNA for the CDR3 is TGTGCCAGCAGCTTGCTAGCGGGGGGGACCTACAATGAGCAGTTCTTC. Its translation is CASSLLAGGTYNEQFF.

This clonotype was found many times. The chain links TRBV19 to TRBJ1-4, with D hard to call. Germline values: CDR1 LNHDA, CDR2 SQIVND (reference sequence). CDR3 size: 12 residues. Trimming took 1 base from V and 6 from J, leaving 3 bases between them. The CDR3 loop is CASSIADEKLFF. In nucleotides, the CDR3 is TGTGCCAGTAGTATAGCGGATGAAAAACTGTTTTTT.

This clonotype showed up many times. This chain connects TRBV6-1 to TRBJ2-5, with no clear D. The V gene lost 6 bases and the J gene lost 2 bases, with 7 bases spanning the gap. The CDR3 extends over 12 amino acids. Germline values: CDR1 MNHNS, CDR2 SASEGT. Written as DNA, the CDR3 is TGTGCCAGCAGGGACGGTCAAGAGACCCAGTACTTC. This encodes CASRDGQETQYF.

This clonotype was seen ten or more times. V is TRBV6-1 and J is TRBJ1-2, with D unresolved. Deletions cut 3 bases from V and 8 bases from J, with 10 bases between. This CDR3 is built from 12 residues. The germline V gene has CDR1 MNHNS and CDR2 SASEGT. The CDR3 coding sequence is TGTGCCAGCAGTGAGCCCGGGGTGGGCTACACCTTC. The encoded protein is CASSEPGVGYTF.

With respect to this clonotype: Since a much larger clone is just one base distant, this may be a read error. The chain uses TRBV20-1 and TRBJ2-1; D might be TRBD2 (5 bases). Germline V CDR1 and CDR2: DFQATT, SNEGSKA (reference sequence). There are 15 residues in the CDR3. CDR3 amino acids: CSAVSVKERYNEQSF. The CDR3 nucleotides read TGCAGTGCCGTTAGCGTCAAGGAGAGATACAATGAGCAGTCCTTC.

This clonotype was counted at least ten times. This rearrangement joins TRBV9 to TRBJ2-1, with D perhaps TRBD2 (5 bases). Germline V CDR1 and CDR2: SGDLS, YYNGEE. Trimming removed 0 bases at V and 7 bases at J, with 14 bases between. This CDR3 is built from 15 residues. CDR3 sequence (DNA): TGTGCCAGCAGCGTAGCATTGCTAGCTGAGAATGAGCAGTTCTTC. Amino acids: CASSVALLAENEQFF. Variable domain in full (rest from reference TRBV9 and TRBJ2-1): DSGVTQTPKHLITATGQRVTLRCSPRSGDLSVYWYQQSLDQGLQFLIQYYNGEERAKGNILERFSAQQFPDLHSELNLSSLELGDSALYFCASSVALLAENEQFFGPGTRLTVL.

The table lists this clonotype with a few counts. This likely came from a read error, as a far larger clone is one base away. The DNA for the CDR3 is TGTGCCAGCAGGCAAAGGGACTCCTACGAGCAGTTCTTC. The encoded protein is CASRQRDSYEQFF. The chain employs TRBV6-1 and TRBJ2-1; TRBD2 is a possible D gene (6 bases). The CDR3 runs to 13 residues. Germline V gene data show CDR1 as MNHNS and CDR2 as SASEGT. Trimming stripped 6 bases from V and 10 bases from J, with 16 bases between.

This clonotype has at least ten counts. The chain uses TRBV11-2 and TRBJ2-3, with a weak D call TRBD1 (5 bases). The V and J ends lost 7 bases and 0 bases respectively, with 17 bases between them. This CDR3 has 16 amino acids. CDR1 SGHAT and CDR2 FQNNGV come from the germline V gene. Written as DNA, the CDR3 is TGTGCCAGCACCCGTACAGGACGTGCTAGCACAGATACGCAGTATTTT. Translation gives CASTRTGRASTDTQYF.

This clonotype was counted many times. This chain connects TRBV5-6 to TRBJ1-2; 7 bases fit TRBD1. V was pared by 4 bases and J by 7 bases, with 10 bases of the junction left unmatched. Germline loops: CDR1 SGHDT, CDR2 YYEEEE. The CDR3 sequence is 14 residues long. The CDR3 here is CASSPTGFGGGYTF. The CDR3 DNA reads TGTGCCAGCAGCCCGACAGGGTTTGGCGGTGGCTACACCTTC.

This clonotype was observed a few times. The J gene is TRBJ2-4, the V gene TRBV20-1; D is possibly TRBD1 or TRBD2 (5 bases each). V shed 5 bases and J shed 13 bases, with 15 bases lying between them. This CDR3 contains 11 residues. The germline V gene has CDR1 DFQATT and CDR2 SNEGSKA (reference sequence). CDR3 nucleotides: TGCAGTGCTGGAGCAGGGCCGGGACAGTACTTC. This codes for CSAGAGPGQYF.

This clonotype was detected many times. The rearrangement joins TRBV6-1 to TRBJ1-6; no clear D gene. CDR1 and CDR2 (germline): MNHNS, SASEGT. CDR3 length equals 14 residues. Trimming removed 6 bases from V and 0 bases from J, with 6 bases in between. The CDR3 bases are TGTGCCAGCAGACAGAGCTCCTATAATTCACCCCTCCACTTT. Translation: CASRQSSYNSPLHF.

The V gene is TRBV13, the J gene TRBJ2-7; D might be TRBD2 (5 bases). CDR1 is PRHDT and CDR2 is FYEKMQ in the germline V gene (reference sequence). Trimming took 0 bases from V and 5 from J, leaving 17 bases between them. This CDR3 spans 16 amino acids. DNA of the CDR3: TGTGCCAGCAGCTTAGGACCGCGGGCCAGGCGTCACGAGCAGTACTTC. It codes for CASSLGPRARRHEQYF.

This clonotype was counted between two and nine times. This chain uses TRBV7-8 with TRBJ1-5, with D possibly being TRBD1 (6 bases). The CDR3 runs to 16 residues. Between the trimmed V and J ends, which lost 3 bases and 1 base, there was a span of 13 bases. Looked up from germline, CDR1 is SGHVS and CDR2 is FQNEAQ. CDR3 sequence: CASSLGGALSNQPQHF. The CDR3 nucleotides read TGTGCCAGCAGCTTGGGGGGGGCCCTCAGCAATCAGCCCCAGCATTTT.

This clonotype was observed at least ten times. The V call is TRBV11-2, the J call TRBJ1-2, with D possibly matching TRBD1 (6 bases). V gave up 4 bases and J gave up 6 bases, with 18 bases separating them. CDR3 size: 15 residues. Per the germline V gene, CDR1 is SGHAT and CDR2 is FQNNGV. Written as DNA, the CDR3 is TGTGCCAGCAGCTCCTACGTCGGACAGAATAATGGCTACACCTTC. This gives the protein CASSSYVGQNNGYTF.

In regard to this clonotype: Only one base separates this from a far larger clonotype, so it likely reflects a read error. This chain links TRBV7-9 with TRBJ1-6; D possibly corresponds to TRBD1 (5 bases). This CDR3 contains 16 residues. Germline CDR1 and CDR2: SEHNR and FQNEAQ (reference sequence). V was clipped by 4 bases and J by 8 bases, with 18 bases between them. In nucleotides, the CDR3 is TGTGCCAGCAGCTCAGATTTTATGGGGCCATATTCACCCCTCCACTTT. Its translation is CASSSDFMGPYSPLHF.

There are many counts of this clonotype. The chain links TRBV11-2 to TRBJ1-1; TRBD1 is a possible D gene (5 bases). The length of the CDR3 is 12 residues. CDR1 is SGHAT and CDR2 is FQNNGV in the germline V gene. The V end lost 4 bases, the J end lost 5 bases, and 8 bases lay between the germline ends. CDR3 nucleotide sequence: TGTGCCAGCAGCTATTGGGGGACTGAAGCTTTCTTT. Encoded protein: CASSYWGTEAFF.

A note on this clonotype: A much larger clone is a single base away; this may be a read error. The genes are TRBV6-2 or TRBV6-3 and TRBJ2-3; perhaps TRBD1 as D (6 bases). The CDR3 covers 16 residues. The germline V gene has CDR1 MNHEY and CDR2 SVGEGT. The CDR3 bases are TGTGTCAGCAGTTTGGGTGGGGGCGCTAGCACAGATACGCAGTATTTT. Its translation: CVSSLGGGASTDTQYF.

The chain is built from TRBV13 and TRBJ2-3; D unclear. Germline V gives CDR1 PRHDT, CDR2 FYEKMQ (reference sequence). The CDR3 covers 12 residues. V was pared by 5 bases and J by 4 bases, with 7 bases between. CDR3 DNA: TGTGCCAGCAGCCCTGCCGCAGATACGCAGTATTTT. Translating gives CASSPAADTQYF.

This clonotype was picked up many times. The chain employs TRBV9 and TRBJ1-6, with D possibly being TRBD1 (5 bases). CDR1 is SGDLS, CDR2 YYNGEE, per germline. CDR3 length: 13 amino acids. Trimming pared 0 bases from V and 8 bases from J, leaving 6 bases between. The CDR3 DNA reads as TGTGCCAGCAGCGTAGGAGGGGATTCACCCCTCCACTTT. It translates to CASSVGGDSPLHF.

This clonotype was counted a few times. V and J are TRBV5-5 and TRBJ2-1; 9 nucleotides match TRBD2. The trim removed 1 base at V and 0 bases at J, leaving 8 bases unmatched. CDR1 SGHKS and CDR2 YYEKEE come from the germline V gene (reference sequence). This CDR3 has 18 residues. The CDR3 coding sequence is TGTGCCAGCAGCTTGAGAGGTAGCGGGAGCCTCTCCTACAATGAGCAGTTCTTC. It encodes CASSLRGSGSLSYNEQFF. The entire variable domain, with the rest obtained from reference TRBV5-5 and TRBJ2-1, is as follows: DAGVTQSPTHLIKTRGQQVTLRCSPISGHKSVSWYQQVLGQGPQFIFQYYEKEERGRGNFPDRFSARQFPNYSSELNVNALLLGDSALYLCASSLRGSGSLSYNEQFFGPGTRLTVL.

The chain has TRBV19 and TRBJ1-5, with 9 positions matching TRBD1. CDR3 length equals 15 residues. Per the germline V gene, CDR1 is LNHDA and CDR2 is SQIVND (reference sequence). V was clipped by 7 bases and J by 2 bases; unmatched bases: 6. CDR3 loop: CASIPRQGGNQPQHF. CDR3 DNA sequence: TGTGCCAGTATTCCACGACAGGGGGGCAATCAGCCCCAGCATTTT.

This clonotype was seen many times. The V gene is TRBV11-2, the J gene TRBJ2-5, with D possibly TRBD1 on 6 matching bases. CDR1 SGHAT and CDR2 FQNNGV come from the germline V gene. V dropped 5 bases and J dropped 12 bases, with 19 bases sitting between them. The CDR3 has 13 amino acids. The CDR3 DNA follows: TGTGCCAGCAGCCTAATTGTTCGGGGACACGAGTACTTC. Translation gives CASSLIVRGHEYF. The full variable domain, completed using reference TRBV11-2 and TRBJ2-5, is EAGVAQSPRYKIIEKRQSVAFWCNPISGHATLYWYQQILGQGPKLLIQFQNNGVVDDSQLPKDRFSAERLKGVDSTLKIQPAKLEDSAVYLCASSLIVRGHEYFGPGTRLLVL.

This clonotype was seen ten or more times. The CDR3 DNA is TGTGCCAGCAACCAGGGACTAGCGGGGGGGCTTTACAATGAGCAGTTCTTC. Translation: CASNQGLAGGLYNEQFF. The rearrangement links TRBV6-2 or TRBV6-3 to TRBJ2-1; 16 bases align to TRBD2. Germline trimming cut 7 bases from V and 4 bases from J; bases unmatched to any gene: 7. Germline CDR1 is MNHEY and CDR2 is SVGEGT. The CDR3 totals 17 residues.

The table lists this clonotype with many counts. The rearrangement uses TRBV28 and TRBJ1-2; no clear D gene. Trimming took 4 bases from V and 8 from J, leaving 8 bases between them. The CDR3 is 11 residues long. The germline V gene encodes CDR1 MDHEN and CDR2 SYDVKM. CDR3 sequence reads: CASSWTSGYTF. The CDR3 region has the DNA TGTGCCAGCAGTTGGACGAGCGGCTACACCTTC.